The clone carrying this T cell receptor (beta chain) was observed once. Profiling relied on immunoSEQ multiplex PCR, and the TCRdb table lists in-frame clones only, not all of them. The repertoire includes around 65,000 clones, 88% of them detected once, and around 13% sits in the top ten. The entry originates in a study of PD-1 blockade in classical Hodgkin lymphoma. Exposure to brentuximab vedotin varied, and each patient had relapsed following autologous stem cell transplantation. There are 14 residues in the CDR3. Per germline, CDR1 SQVTM and CDR2 ANQGSEA. V lost 4 bases and J lost 5; bases outside the gene matches: 5.

The source of this sequence is a human donor with classical Hodgkin lymphoma. V is TRBV29-1 and J is TRBJ2-5, with 12 positions matching TRBD2. The source material was peripheral blood mononuclear cells (PBMCs), sampled at baseline. The CDR3 DNA reads TGCAGCGTTGGCCTAGCGGGGGGGCTGGAGACCCAGTACTTC. This translates into CSVGLAGGLETQYF.